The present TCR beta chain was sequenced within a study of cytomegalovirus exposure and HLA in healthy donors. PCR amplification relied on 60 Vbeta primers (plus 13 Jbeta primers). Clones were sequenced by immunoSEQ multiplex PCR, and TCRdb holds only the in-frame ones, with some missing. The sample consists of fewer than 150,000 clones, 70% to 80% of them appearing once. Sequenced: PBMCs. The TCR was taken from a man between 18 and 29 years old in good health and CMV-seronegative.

The CDR3 DNA sequence: TGTGCCAGCAGTTACTCGGGAGCGAGGGCCTACAATGAGCAGTTCTTC. Protein sequence: CASSYSGARAYNEQFF. The chain is built from TRBV6-5 and TRBJ2-1; weak D call: TRBD2 (5 bases). CDR3 size: 16 residues. Germline CDR1 MNHEY, CDR2 SVGAGI. V was clipped by 0 bases and J by 2 bases, with 11 bases between them.